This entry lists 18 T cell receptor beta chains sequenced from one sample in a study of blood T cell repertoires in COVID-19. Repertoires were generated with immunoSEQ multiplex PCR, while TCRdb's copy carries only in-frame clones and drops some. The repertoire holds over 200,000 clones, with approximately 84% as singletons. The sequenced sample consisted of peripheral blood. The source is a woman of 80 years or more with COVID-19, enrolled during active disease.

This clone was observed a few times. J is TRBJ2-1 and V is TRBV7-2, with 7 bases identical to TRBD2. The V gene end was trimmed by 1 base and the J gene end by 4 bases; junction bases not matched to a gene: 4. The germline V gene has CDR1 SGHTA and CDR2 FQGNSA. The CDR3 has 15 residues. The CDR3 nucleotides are TGTGCCAGCAGCTTAGGGTGGGGGGGATACAATGAGCAGTTCTTC. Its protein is CASSLGWGGYNEQFF.

This chain's CDR3 is CASSFSTTNEKLFF. The CDR3 DNA follows: TGCGCCAGCAGCTTTTCTACAACTAATGAAAAACTGTTTTTT. The chain combines TRBV5-1 with TRBJ1-4; no clear D gene. Germline loops: CDR1 SGHRS, CDR2 YFSETQ. The germline V and J ends were trimmed by 2 bases and 0 bases, with 5 bases remaining between them. The CDR3 sequence is 14 residues long.

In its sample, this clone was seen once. Here the CDR3 DNA reads TGTGCCAGCAGTATAAACACCGGGGAGCTGTTTTTT. Translating it yields CASSINTGELFF. V usage is TRBV27 and J usage is TRBJ2-2; D remains ambiguous. This CDR3 has 12 amino acids. V lost 5 bases and J lost 2, with 3 bases in between. Germline-derived CDR1 and CDR2 are MNHEY and SMNVEV (reference sequence).

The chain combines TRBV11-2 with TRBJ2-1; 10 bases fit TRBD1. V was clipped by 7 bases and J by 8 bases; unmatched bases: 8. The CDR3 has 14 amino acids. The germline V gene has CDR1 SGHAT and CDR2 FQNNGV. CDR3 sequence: CASNPMGQGYEQFF. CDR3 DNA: TGTGCCAGCAACCCTATGGGACAGGGGTATGAGCAGTTCTTC.

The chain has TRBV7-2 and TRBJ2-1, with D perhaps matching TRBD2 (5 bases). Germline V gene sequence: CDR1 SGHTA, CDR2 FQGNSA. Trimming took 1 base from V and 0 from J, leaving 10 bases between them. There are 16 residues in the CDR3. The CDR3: CASSLDARGSYNEQFF. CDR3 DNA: TGTGCCAGCAGCTTAGATGCCCGGGGCTCCTACAATGAGCAGTTCTTC.

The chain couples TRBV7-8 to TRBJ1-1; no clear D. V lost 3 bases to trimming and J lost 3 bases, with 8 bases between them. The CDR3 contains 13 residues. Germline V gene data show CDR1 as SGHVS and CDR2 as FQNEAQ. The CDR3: CASSFGWDTEAFF. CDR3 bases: TGTGCCAGCAGCTTCGGGTGGGACACTGAAGCTTTCTTT. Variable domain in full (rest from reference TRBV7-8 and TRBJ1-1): GAGVSQSPRYKVAKRGQDVALRCDPISGHVSLFWYQQALGQGPEFLTYFQNEAQLDKSGLPSDRFFAERPEGSVSTLKIQRTQQEDSAVYLCASSFGWDTEAFFGQGTRLTVV.

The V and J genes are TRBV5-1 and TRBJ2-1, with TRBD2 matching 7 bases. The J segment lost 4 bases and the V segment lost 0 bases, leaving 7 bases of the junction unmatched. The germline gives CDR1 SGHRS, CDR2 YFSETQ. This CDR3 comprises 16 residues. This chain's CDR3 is CASSLETSSRYNEQFF. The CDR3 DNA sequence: TGCGCCAGCAGCTTGGAGACTAGCAGTAGGTACAATGAGCAGTTCTTC. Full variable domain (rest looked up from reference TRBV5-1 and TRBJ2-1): KAGVTQTPRYLIKTRGQQVTLSCSPISGHRSVSWYQQTPGQGLQFLFEYFSETQRNKGNFPGRFSGRQFSNSRSEMNVSTLELGDSALYLCASSLETSSRYNEQFFGPGTRLTVL.

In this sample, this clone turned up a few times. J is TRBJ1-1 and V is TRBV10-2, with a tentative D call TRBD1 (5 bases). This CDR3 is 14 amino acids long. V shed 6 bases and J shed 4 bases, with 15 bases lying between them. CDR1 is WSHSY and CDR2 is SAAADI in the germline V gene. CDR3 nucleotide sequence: TGCGCCAGCAGCCCGGGGGGGTTGGCCACTGAAGCTTTCTTT. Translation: CASSPGGLATEAFF.

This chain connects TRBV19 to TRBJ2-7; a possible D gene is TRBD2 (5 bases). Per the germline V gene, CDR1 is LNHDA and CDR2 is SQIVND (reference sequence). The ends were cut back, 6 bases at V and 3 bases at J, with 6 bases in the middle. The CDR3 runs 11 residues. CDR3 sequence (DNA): TGTGCCAGTAGCGGGAACTACGAGCAGTACTTC. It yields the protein CASSGNYEQYF.

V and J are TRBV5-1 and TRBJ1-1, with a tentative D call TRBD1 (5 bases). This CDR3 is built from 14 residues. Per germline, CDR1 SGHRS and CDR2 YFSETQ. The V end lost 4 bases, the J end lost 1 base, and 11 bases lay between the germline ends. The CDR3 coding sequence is TGCGCCAGCAGCCACCGGACACCGAACACTGAAGCTTTCTTT. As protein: CASSHRTPNTEAFF.

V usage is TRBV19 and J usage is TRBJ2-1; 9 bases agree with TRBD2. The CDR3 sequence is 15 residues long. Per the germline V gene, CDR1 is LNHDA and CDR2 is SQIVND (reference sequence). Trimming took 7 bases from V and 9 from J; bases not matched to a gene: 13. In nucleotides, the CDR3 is TGTGCCAGTACCCTGTCCCGGGCTAGCGGGGCTGAGCAGTTCTTC. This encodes CASTLSRASGAEQFF.

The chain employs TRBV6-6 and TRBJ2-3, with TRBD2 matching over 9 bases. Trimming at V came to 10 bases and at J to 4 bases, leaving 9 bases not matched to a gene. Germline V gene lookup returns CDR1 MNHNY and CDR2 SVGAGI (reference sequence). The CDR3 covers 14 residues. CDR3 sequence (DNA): TGTGCCACCAACCCGACTAGCGGCTCAGATACGCAGTATTTT. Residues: CATNPTSGSDTQYF.

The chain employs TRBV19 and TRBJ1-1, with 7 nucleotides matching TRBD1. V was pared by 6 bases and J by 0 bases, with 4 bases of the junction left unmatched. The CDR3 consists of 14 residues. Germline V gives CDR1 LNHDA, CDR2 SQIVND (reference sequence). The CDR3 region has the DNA TGTGCCAGTAGAAGACAGGGAATGAACACTGAAGCTTTCTTT. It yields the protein CASRRQGMNTEAFF.

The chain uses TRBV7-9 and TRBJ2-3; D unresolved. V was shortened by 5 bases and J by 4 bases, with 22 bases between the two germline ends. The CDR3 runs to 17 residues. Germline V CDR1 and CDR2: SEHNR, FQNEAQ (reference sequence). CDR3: CASSLTPIDLAADTQYF. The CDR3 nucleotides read TGTGCCAGCAGCCTTACCCCTATCGATCTCGCTGCAGATACGCAGTATTTT.

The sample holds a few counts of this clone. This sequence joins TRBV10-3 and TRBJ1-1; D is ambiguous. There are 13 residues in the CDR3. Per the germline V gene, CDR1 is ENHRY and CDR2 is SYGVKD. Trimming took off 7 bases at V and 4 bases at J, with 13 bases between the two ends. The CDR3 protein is CAIKQEGATEAFF. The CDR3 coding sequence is TGTGCCATCAAGCAGGAGGGCGCCACTGAAGCTTTCTTT.

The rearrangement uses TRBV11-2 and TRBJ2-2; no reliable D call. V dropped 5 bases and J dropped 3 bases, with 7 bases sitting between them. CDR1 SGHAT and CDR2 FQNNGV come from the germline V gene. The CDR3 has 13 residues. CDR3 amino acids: CASSGQHTGELFF. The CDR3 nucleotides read TGTGCCAGCAGCGGGCAGCACACCGGGGAGCTGTTTTTT.

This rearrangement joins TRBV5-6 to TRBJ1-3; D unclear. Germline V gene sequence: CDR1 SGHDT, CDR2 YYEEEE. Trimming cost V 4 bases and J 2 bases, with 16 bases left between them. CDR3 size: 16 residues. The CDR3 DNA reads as TGTGCCAGCAGCCCCCCCGGGTCCGTCACTGGAAACACCATATATTTT. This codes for CASSPPGSVTGNTIYF.

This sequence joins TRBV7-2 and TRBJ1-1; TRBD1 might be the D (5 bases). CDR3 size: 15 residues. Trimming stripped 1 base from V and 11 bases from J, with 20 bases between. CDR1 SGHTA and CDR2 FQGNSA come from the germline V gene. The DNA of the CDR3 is TGTGCCAGCAGCTTAGAGGTATTGTCACAGGCCGGGGCTTTCTTT. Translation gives CASSLEVLSQAGAFF.